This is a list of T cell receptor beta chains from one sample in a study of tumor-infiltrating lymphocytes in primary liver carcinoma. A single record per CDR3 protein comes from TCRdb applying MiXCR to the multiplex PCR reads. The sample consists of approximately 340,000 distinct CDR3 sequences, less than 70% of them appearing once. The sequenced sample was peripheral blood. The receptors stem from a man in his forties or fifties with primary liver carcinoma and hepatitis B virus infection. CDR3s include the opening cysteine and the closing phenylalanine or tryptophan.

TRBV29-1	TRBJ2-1	CSVEYWGVEQFF
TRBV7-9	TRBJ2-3	CASSLAQGLTDTQYF
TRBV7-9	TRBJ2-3	CASSSNRVQRIDTQYF
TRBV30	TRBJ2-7	CAWSNQGGFYEQYF
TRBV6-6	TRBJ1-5	CASSRTGDGNQPQHF
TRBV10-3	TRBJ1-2	CAISATGSDGYGYTF
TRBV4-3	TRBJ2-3	CASSQDASSTDTQYF
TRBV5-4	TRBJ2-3	CVISETGTRRDTQYF
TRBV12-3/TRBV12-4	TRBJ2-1	CASSQSLGGKNEQFF
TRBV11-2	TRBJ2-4	CASSSRLAKNIRYF
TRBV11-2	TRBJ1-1	CASSLRQAETEAFF
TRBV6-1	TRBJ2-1	CASSEVAGGSYNEQFF
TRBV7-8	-	CASSLETSVYEQYF
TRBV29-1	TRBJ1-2	CSTRDRGYGYTF
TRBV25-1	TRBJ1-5	CASSGGVYNQPQHF